The rows below give T cell receptor beta chains drawn from one sample of a study of T cell repertoires in cytomegalovirus infection. TCRdb fed the reads into MiXCR, producing one record per CDR3 protein. The sample records fewer than 650,000 distinct CDR3 sequences, around 40% being singletons. These receptors have no known antigen. The sample consisted of cultured PBMCs, taken from culture after CMV antigen stimulation. Receptors were obtained from a human donor in good health (CMV status not recorded). Some clones in this sample may be carry-over from other donors' samples. Each CDR3 is given with its conserved first and last residue. A D gene is named only where the DNA matches it firmly. Where a row states a size, it is once, few, many or the class of an expanded clone; other rows omit it.

J	V	size	D	DNA	CDR3
TRBJ1-3	TRBV7-9	NA	TRBD1	TGTGCCAGCAGCTTCAGAGGGGGCGGAAACACCATATATTTT	CASSFRGGGNTIYF
TRBJ2-2	TRBV6-5	few	TRBD2	TGTGCCAGCAGTTCGACTAGCGGGAGCGCCTGGGACACCGGGGAGCTGTTTTTT	CASSSTSGSAWDTGELFF
TRBJ2-3	TRBV14	NA	NA	TGTGCCAGCAGCCAAGGACCCACAGATACGCAGTATTTT	CASSQGPTDTQYF
TRBJ1-2	TRBV7-2	few	NA	TGTGCCAGCAGCCCCTTACTCTGGGCTAGGGGTGGCTACACCTTC	CASSPLLWARGGYTF
TRBJ2-6	TRBV7-2	many	NA	TGTGCCAGCAGCCCATATCCCCGGAGCTCTGGGGCCAACGTCCTGACTTTC	CASSPYPRSSGANVLTF
TRBJ2-5	TRBV19	NA	TRBD2	TGTGCCAGTAGTTCCCCGGGGGGAAGCGGGAGGGCCGTAGAGACCCAGTACTTC	CASSSPGGSGRAVETQYF
TRBJ2-7	TRBV4-3	NA	TRBD2	TGCGCCAGCAGCCAAGGGGTAGCGGGAGTCCTCTACGAGCAGTACTTC	CASSQGVAGVLYEQYF
TRBJ2-7	TRBV7-6	few	NA	TGTGCCAGCAGCTTAGCAACGGGGGCTGAGCAGTACTTC	CASSLATGAEQYF
TRBJ2-7	TRBV7-2	NA	TRBD2	TGTGCCAGCAGCTATAGGACTAGCGGGACCTACGAGCAGTACTTC	CASSYRTSGTYEQYF
TRBJ1-5	TRBV6-5	NA	TRBD1	TGTGCCAGCAGTTACGGGACAGGGCGTGAGGCCAATCAGCCCCAGCATTTT	CASSYGTGREANQPQHF
TRBJ2-1	TRBV7-6	NA	NA	TGTGCCAGCAGCTTAGGACTAGTACCCTACAATGAGCAGTTCTTC	CASSLGLVPYNEQFF
TRBJ2-3	TRBV5-4	NA	NA	TGTGCCAGCAGCTCATCTAGGGTGGGCACAGATACGCAGTATTTT	CASSSSRVGTDTQYF
TRBJ2-7	TRBV2	NA	TRBD1	TGTGCCAGCAGTGACTGGACAGGGGACTCCTACGAGCAGTACTTC	CASSDWTGDSYEQYF
TRBJ1-5	TRBV5-6	NA	NA	TGTGCCAGCAGGGGGGGGCACGAAGGCAATCAGCCCCAGCATTTT	CASRGGHEGNQPQHF
TRBJ2-7	TRBV20-1	NA	NA	TGCAGTGCTCCCCGGATGGTTAGTTCCTACGAGCAGTACTTC	CSAPRMVSSYEQYF
TRBJ2-3	TRBV4-2	many	NA	TGTGCCAGCAGCCAAGCTGCGGGTACGCAGTATTTT	CASSQAAGTQYF
TRBJ1-3	TRBV11-2	few	NA	TGTGCCAGCAGTCATCTCGTGGGGACACCTGGAAACACCATATATTTT	CASSHLVGTPGNTIYF
TRBJ2-3	TRBV29-1	few	NA	TGCAGCGTTGGAACCCTGTTCGCAGATACGCAGTATTTT	CSVGTLFADTQYF
TRBJ2-4	TRBV6-5	few	NA	TGTGCCAGCAGTTACGAGGGGCTCCCCGGGAACATTCAGTACTTC	CASSYEGLPGNIQYF
TRBJ2-3	TRBV7-2	few	NA	TGTGCCAGCAGCGTGGGACCACCAACCCAGTATTTT	CASSVGPPTQYF
TRBJ1-3	TRBV7-2	many	TRBD1	TGTGCCAGCAGCTCCAGGGGGCACTCTGGAAACACCATATATTTT	CASSSRGHSGNTIYF
TRBJ2-7	TRBV19	NA	NA	TGTGCCAGTAGTATAGACTCCGGACGCTACGAGCAGTACTTC	CASSIDSGRYEQYF
TRBJ1-5	TRBV7-9	NA	NA	TGTGCCAGCAGCCCATCAGGGAGCATCGAGAATCAGCCCCAGCATTTT	CASSPSGSIENQPQHF
TRBJ2-1	TRBV7-6	few	NA	TGTGCCAGCAGCTCAGGGGGGGGTAATGAGCAGTTCTTC	CASSSGGGNEQFF
TRBJ2-1	TRBV12-3/TRBV12-4	NA	TRBD2	TGTGCCAGCAGTGATAGCGGGAGAAGCCCCTACAATGAGCAGTTCTTC	CASSDSGRSPYNEQFF
TRBJ2-7	TRBV19	few	TRBD1	TGTGCCAGTAGTAGACGACAGGGCGAAGCCTCCTACGAGCAGTACTTC	CASSRRQGEASYEQYF
TRBJ2-5	TRBV12-3/TRBV12-4	NA	TRBD2	TGTGCCAGCAGTACACAGGTTCGGGGCGGCGTAGCGGGAACGGGAACAGAGACCCAGTACTTC	CASSTQVRGGVAGTGTETQYF
TRBJ2-3	TRBV4-1	once	NA	TGCGCCAGCAGCCAAGTCTATAGCGGCACCACAGATACGCAGTATTTT	CASSQVYSGTTDTQYF
TRBJ2-3	TRBV7-2	NA	NA	TGTGCCAGCAGCGCACCTGTAGGCAGCACAGATACGCAGTATTTT	CASSAPVGSTDTQYF
TRBJ2-7	TRBV11-2	NA	NA	TGTGCCAGCAGCCATTACGACTACGAGCAGTACTTC	CASSHYDYEQYF
TRBJ2-5	TRBV7-2	few	TRBD2	TGTGCCAGCAGCTCGCAATATCGACTAGCGGGAGAGACCCAGTACTTC	CASSSQYRLAGETQYF
TRBJ1-6	TRBV6-1	NA	NA	TGTGCCAGCAGTGACGAGTCAGGGTTGGGTTCACCCCTCCACTTT	CASSDESGLGSPLHF
TRBJ2-7	TRBV20-1	NA	TRBD2	TGCAGTGCTAGAGCAACTAGCGGGGGGGCCCTGGGCGAGCAGTACTTC	CSARATSGGALGEQYF
TRBJ2-7	TRBV7-2	few	NA	TGTGCCAGCAGCTGGTACCCCTCCGACTCCTACGAGCAGTACTTC	CASSWYPSDSYEQYF
TRBJ2-7	TRBV29-1	few	TRBD2	TGCAGCGTCGAAGCGGGGGATACCTACGAGCAGTACTTC	CSVEAGDTYEQYF
TRBJ2-5	TRBV7-9	NA	TRBD2	TGTGCCAGCAGCGCCGGGACTAGCGGACGGAAACAAGAGACCCAGTACTTC	CASSAGTSGRKQETQYF
TRBJ1-6	TRBV5-6	NA	NA	TGTGCCAGCAGCTTGCGGGGAGTTAATTCACCCCTCCACTTT	CASSLRGVNSPLHF
TRBJ1-5	TRBV2	NA	NA	TGTGCCAGCCAAATTGACAGCGGTAATCAGCCCCAGCATTTT	CASQIDSGNQPQHF
TRBJ1-3	TRBV20-1	NA	NA	TGCAGTGTCGGGCATGAGCCGGGAAACACCATATATTTT	CSVGHEPGNTIYF
TRBJ2-2	TRBV25-1	NA	NA	TGTGCCAGCAGACTAGCCTCTCACGGGGAGCTGTTTTTT	CASRLASHGELFF
TRBJ1-2	TRBV9	NA	NA	TGTGCCAGCAGCGTAGATGGCGGCGGTTATGGCTACACCTTC	CASSVDGGGYGYTF
TRBJ1-5	TRBV7-6	NA	NA	TGTGCCAGCAGCCCACCCGGCCACAGGGAGAGGACGAGTCAGCCCCAGCATTTT	CASSPPGHRERTSQPQHF
TRBJ2-4	TRBV6-2/TRBV6-3	NA	NA	TGTGCCAGCAGTCCTCGACAGGGGACTACCGGGGACATTCAGTACTTC	CASSPRQGTTGDIQYF
TRBJ1-1	TRBV27	NA	TRBD1	TGTGCCAGCAGTTTATCGATGTGGGACAGACCACGAAACACTGAAGCTTTCTTT	CASSLSMWDRPRNTEAFF
TRBJ1-4	TRBV6-5	NA	TRBD1	TGTGCCAGCAGTAAGCCGGGACAGGGGAATGAAAAACTGTTTTTT	CASSKPGQGNEKLFF
TRBJ1-4	TRBV7-2	many	NA	TGTGCCAGCAGCTTAGGGCGGTCCGGACGGACTAATGAAAAACTGTTTTTT	CASSLGRSGRTNEKLFF
TRBJ2-7	TRBV30	NA	TRBD2	TGTGCCTGGAGTGTACGGTGGGGCGGGAGCTCCTACGAGCAGTACTTC	CAWSVRWGGSSYEQYF
TRBJ1-1	TRBV7-2	few	NA	TGTGCCAGCAGCGAGGGACAAAACACTGAAGCTTTCTTT	CASSEGQNTEAFF
TRBJ2-1	TRBV5-1	NA	NA	TGCGCCAGCAGCGGGCTCGCGTCCCCCAATGAGCAGTTCTTC	CASSGLASPNEQFF
TRBJ2-7	TRBV5-1	NA	NA	TGCGCCAGCAGCTTGGTAGGGCATCGCGACGAGCAGTACTTC	CASSLVGHRDEQYF
TRBJ1-4	TRBV19	NA	NA	TGTGCCAGTAGAGACCGTGGACTTAATGAAAAACTGTTTTTT	CASRDRGLNEKLFF
TRBJ2-6	TRBV20-1	NA	NA	TGCAGTGCTAGAGTGCGCTCTGGGGCCAACGTCCTGACTTTC	CSARVRSGANVLTF